These T cell receptor beta chains were read from a single sample in a study of T cells in Graves' hyperthyroidism and ophthalmopathy. TCRdb recomputed calls from the multiplex PCR reads with MiXCR, one row per CDR3 protein. Among approximately 700,000 distinct CDR3 sequences listed, just under 45% were seen once. Sample: peripheral blood or thyroid tissue (not recorded which). The receptors come from an adult man with Graves' disease, either hyperthyroidism or ophthalmopathy (not recorded which). Both conserved end residues are part of each CDR3. D genes are given only for firm matches. Clone sizes are given selectively: once, few, many, or a class where the clone is expanded.

abundance	j_gene	d_gene	v_gene	CDR3aa	CDR3nt
.	TRBJ1-3	.	TRBV29-1	CRELGSGNTIYF	TGCAGAGAACTCGGCTCTGGAAACACCATATATTTT
.	TRBJ1-1	.	TRBV29-1	CSFDVNTEAFF	TGCAGCTTCGACGTGAACACTGAAGCTTTCTTT
.	TRBJ1-3	TRBD1	TRBV7-3	CASSEQGAETIYF	TGTGCCAGCAGCGAACAGGGGGCGGAGACCATATATTTT
few	TRBJ1-6	.	TRBV20-1	CSARDPTGNSPLHF	TGCAGTGCTAGAGATCCTACAGGGAATTCACCCCTCCACTTT
.	TRBJ1-1	.	TRBV2	CASSEAHVGGGTEAFF	TGTGCCAGCAGTGAAGCGCACGTAGGGGGAGGAACTGAAGCTTTCTTT
many	TRBJ1-2	.	TRBV29-1	CSVERGPNYGYTF	TGCAGCGTTGAAAGGGGACCTAACTATGGCTACACCTTC
few	TRBJ1-1	.	TRBV5-1	CASSFPLTGTPNTEAFF	TGCGCCAGCAGCTTCCCCCTGACCGGGACCCCGAACACTGAAGCTTTCTTT
few	TRBJ1-1	.	TRBV12-3/TRBV12-4	CASSRQEMGTEAFF	TGTGCCAGCAGTCGACAGGAAATGGGGACTGAAGCTTTCTTT
.	TRBJ2-5	.	TRBV2	CASSRGEGRKTQYF	TGTGCCAGCAGTAGGGGGGAGGGCCGGAAGACCCAGTACTTC
.	TRBJ1-5	.	TRBV2	CASRRFRGPSNQPQHF	TGTGCCAGCAGACGATTCCGGGGGCCTAGCAATCAGCCCCAGCATTTT
few	TRBJ1-5	.	TRBV6-6	CASSYSARVHQPQHF	TGTGCCAGCAGTTACTCGGCCAGGGTACATCAGCCCCAGCATTTT
.	TRBJ1-2	.	TRBV15	CATSRDVGPGRPYGYTF	TGTGCCACCAGCAGAGATGTAGGGCCAGGGAGGCCCTATGGCTACACCTTC
many	TRBJ1-1	.	TRBV5-1	CASSLVGRANTEAFF	TGCGCCAGCAGCTTGGTCGGACGGGCGAACACTGAAGCTTTCTTT
few	TRBJ1-6	TRBD1	TRBV20-1	CSAKSGQESSYNSPLHF	TGCAGTGCCAAGTCGGGACAGGAGAGCTCCTATAATTCACCCCTCCACTTT
.	TRBJ2-6	.	TRBV15	CATSRGRPGAPGANVLTF	TGTGCCACCAGCAGAGGTCGGCCGGGAGCCCCTGGGGCCAACGTCCTGACTTTC
many	TRBJ2-2	TRBD2	TRBV29-1	CSVRTSGELFF	TGCAGCGTCCGGACTAGCGGCGAGCTGTTTTTT
many	TRBJ1-5	.	TRBV19	CASTGQAGQPQHF	TGTGCCAGTACCGGCCAGGCGGGGCAGCCCCAGCATTTT
.	TRBJ1-4	.	TRBV20-1	CSAQALQGYNEKLFF	TGCAGTGCCCAGGCCCTACAGGGATATAATGAAAAACTGTTTTTT
.	TRBJ2-7	TRBD1	TRBV20-1	CSAIPVGGRVHEQYF	TGCAGTGCTATCCCGGTAGGGGGCAGGGTACACGAGCAGTACTTC
once	TRBJ2-7	.	TRBV7-9	CASSSSHYEQYF	TGTGCCAGCAGTTCGTCTCATTACGAGCAGTACTTC